This entry lists 2 T cell receptor beta chains sequenced from one sample in a study of blood T cell repertoires in COVID-19 (dated by TCRdb to the early 2020s). The receptor library was made with the immunoSEQ multiplex PCR assay. TCRdb holds this immuneACCESS table with in-frame rearrangements only. Some clones are missing; in checked studies, unresolved V genes explain under half, and the rest has no known cause. In this sample the table shows tens of thousands of clones, approximately 86% of which occur a single time. Approximately 21% of the sample comes from the top ten. Sequenced: peripheral blood. The origin of the receptors is a woman of 80 years or more in a cohort sampled during active or convalescent COVID-19.

This chain uses TRBV5-1 with TRBJ1-3, with 9 nucleotides matching TRBD1. The trim removed 4 bases at V and 2 bases at J, leaving 1 base unmatched. CDR1 is SGHRS and CDR2 is YFSETQ in the germline V gene. The CDR3 runs 14 residues. CDR3 DNA sequence: TGCGCCAGCAGCACAGGGGGCCCTGGAAACACCATATATTTT. This gives the protein CASSTGGPGNTIYF.

This sequence joins TRBV4-1 and TRBJ1-6; D is undetermined. Trimming pared 2 bases from V and 10 bases from J, leaving 21 bases between. Germline V gives CDR1 MGHRA, CDR2 YSYEKL. This CDR3 region has 17 residues. The DNA of the CDR3 is TGCGCCAGCAGCCAAACCGTGACCCGCGGGGTTAGGTCACCCCTCCACTTT. Protein product: CASSQTVTRGVRSPLHF.